This section outlines one TCR beta chain sequence together with its context. This sample was taken from a study of blood T cell repertoires in COVID-19. Study details: Material from acute and convalescent COVID-19 was sourced from the United States, Italy and Spain. PBMCs, B-cell-depleted T cells, or T cells provided the cDNA or gDNA that made up the material.

Source study methods: Reference gene primer amplification gave estimated nucleated cell counts. TCRdb keeps only in-frame clones here, not all; method: immunoSEQ multiplex PCR. Clonal size and the V and J genes are those of that table, whereas D and trimming came from the DNA. Of approximately 260,000 clones listed, roughly 90% were seen once; the top ten hold about 2%. Patients of the Seattle cohort, enrolled during active infection, were followed longitudinally. The sequence was collected from a woman aged 60-70 years with COVID-19, enrolled during active disease. The sample taken for sequencing was peripheral blood.

The chain's CDR3 is CASSHGRVEYVDTQYF. The DNA of the CDR3 is TGCGCCAGCAGCCACGGGAGGGTGGAGTACGTGGATACGCAGTATTTT. This rearrangement joins TRBV5-1 to TRBJ2-3; TRBD2 matches 8 bases. CDR1 and CDR2 from the germline V gene are SGHRS and YFSETQ. The CDR3 contains 16 residues. V shed 4 bases, J shed 6 bases, and the junction held 13 bases outside the gene matches.